The source of this T cell receptor (beta chain) is a study of T cell repertoires in cytomegalovirus infection. MiXCR, applied by TCRdb to the reads, yields one record per CDR3 protein. Here the sample spans about 340,000 distinct CDR3 sequences, approximately 32% being singletons. At least ten counts were recorded for this clonotype. Its antigen is still unknown. CDR3 length equals 15 residues. CDR1 and CDR2 (germline): SGHVS, FNYEAQ. Germline trimming cut 5 bases from V and 6 bases from J; bases unmatched to any gene: 9. Whole-study results and caveats: In two of eight donors, the top clonotype was HLA-C-restricted CMV-specific.

This TCR was recovered from a human donor in good health (CMV status not recorded). Some clones in this sample may be carry-over from other donors' samples. J is TRBJ2-2 and V is TRBV7-6, with TRBD1 matching over 7 bases. The specimen comprised cultured PBMCs, sampled from culture after CMV antigen stimulation. This chain's CDR3 is CASSHPGGAAGELFF. The CDR3 DNA reads TGTGCCAGCAGCCACCCAGGGGGAGCGGCCGGGGAGCTGTTTTTT.